This T cell receptor (beta chain) derives from a study of CD8+CD57+ T cells in acquired aplastic anemia. Worth noting for this clonotype: Its specificity is unknown. The CDR3 ends on some other residue instead of the conserved phenylalanine or tryptophan, so this is likely a read error. Because the CDR3's place on the DNA is in doubt, the DNA is left out and the CDR3 is given as listed by TCRdb.

Study-level points and caveats: Roughly 27 shared CD8+ CDR3s appeared highly expressed within patients' immunodominant clones. Significant differences in CD8+ Simpson's diversity were not observed between patients and controls.

The authors sequenced patients whose flow cytometry had shown CD8+CD57+ cell expansion. Genomic DNA provided the template from which TCR beta VDJ and CDR3 profiles were obtained. TCRdb re-called the reads through MiXCR, storing one row per CDR3 protein. Counted here are 200,000 to 300,000 distinct CDR3 sequences, approximately 79% occurring once; the ten biggest clones make up 42%. The CDR3 length equals 16 residues, ends included. Per germline, CDR1 SNHLY and CDR2 FYNNEI. Material: sorted CD4+, CD8+, or CD8+CD57+ T cells (not recorded which) from PBMCs. The V and J genes are TRBV2 and TRBJ2-7; the table's D call, TRBD1, has no DNA check behind it. This sequence was found in a human donor with aplastic anemia. The CDR3 is CASSGPGEANTEAFFG.